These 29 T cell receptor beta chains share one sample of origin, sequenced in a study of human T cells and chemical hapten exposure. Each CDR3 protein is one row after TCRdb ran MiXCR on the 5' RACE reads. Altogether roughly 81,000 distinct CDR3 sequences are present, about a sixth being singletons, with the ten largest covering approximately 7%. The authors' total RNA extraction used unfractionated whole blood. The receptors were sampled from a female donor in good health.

The CDR3 protein is CSVGGPEGYTF. The DNA for the CDR3 is TGCAGCGTTGGAGGCCCGGAAGGCTACACCTTC. The J gene is TRBJ1-2, the V gene TRBV29-1; D uncertain. Germline CDR1 SQVTM, CDR2 ANQGSEA. The CDR3 totals 11 residues. The germline V and J ends were trimmed by 4 bases and 8 bases, with 11 bases remaining between them.

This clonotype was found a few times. The CDR3: CASSLIWGSETQYF. The CDR3 nucleotides are TGTGCCAGCAGCTTGATTTGGGGTTCGGAGACCCAGTACTTC. This chain connects TRBV5-5 to TRBJ2-5; D remains unclear. The CDR3 totals 14 residues. Germline CDR1 and CDR2: SGHKS and YYEKEE (reference sequence). The germline V and J ends were trimmed by 1 base and 5 bases, with 12 bases remaining between them.

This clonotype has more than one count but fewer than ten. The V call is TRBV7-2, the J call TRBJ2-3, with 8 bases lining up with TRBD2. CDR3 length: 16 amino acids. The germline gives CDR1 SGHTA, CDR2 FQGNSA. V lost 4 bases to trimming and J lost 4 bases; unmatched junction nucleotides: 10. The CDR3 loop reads CASSSAGRVRADTQYF. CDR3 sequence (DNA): TGTGCCAGCAGCTCAGCCGGGAGGGTTAGGGCAGATACGCAGTATTTT. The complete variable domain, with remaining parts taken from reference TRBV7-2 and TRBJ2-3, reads GAGVSQSPSNKVTEKGKDVELRCDPISGHTALYWYRQSLGQGLEFLIYFQGNSAPDKSGLPSDRFSAERTGGSVSTLTIQRTQQEDSAVYLCASSSAGRVRADTQYFGPGTRLTVL.

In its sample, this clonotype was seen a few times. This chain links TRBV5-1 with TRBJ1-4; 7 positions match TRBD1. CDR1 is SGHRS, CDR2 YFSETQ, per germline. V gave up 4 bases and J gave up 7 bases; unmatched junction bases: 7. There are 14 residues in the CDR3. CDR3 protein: CASSPGTAGEKLFF. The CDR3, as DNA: TGCGCCAGCAGCCCCGGGACAGCCGGTGAAAAACTGTTTTTT.

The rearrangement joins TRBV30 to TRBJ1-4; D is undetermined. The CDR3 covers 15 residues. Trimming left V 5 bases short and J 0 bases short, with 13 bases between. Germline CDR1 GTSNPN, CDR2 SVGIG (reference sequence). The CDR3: CAWGPGIATNEKLFF. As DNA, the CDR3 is TGTGCCTGGGGACCAGGAATTGCAACTAATGAAAAACTGTTTTTT.

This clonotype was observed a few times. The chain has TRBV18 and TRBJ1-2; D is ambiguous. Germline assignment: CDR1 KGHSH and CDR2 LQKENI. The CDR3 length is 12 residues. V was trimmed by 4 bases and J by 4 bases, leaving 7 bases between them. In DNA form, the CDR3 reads TGTGCCAGCTCACTGGGTCTCTATGGCTACACCTTC. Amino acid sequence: CASSLGLYGYTF.

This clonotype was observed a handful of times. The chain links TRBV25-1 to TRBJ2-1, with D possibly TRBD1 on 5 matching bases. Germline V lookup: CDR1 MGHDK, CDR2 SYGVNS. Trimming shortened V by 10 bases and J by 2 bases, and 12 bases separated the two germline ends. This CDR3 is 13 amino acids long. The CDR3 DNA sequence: TGTGCCACTTCGACAGAAACCTACAATGAGCAGTTCTTC. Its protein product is CATSTETYNEQFF. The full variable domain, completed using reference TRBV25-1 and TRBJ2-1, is EADIYQTPRYLVIGTGKKITLECSQTMGHDKMYWYQQDPGMELHLIHYSYGVNSTEKGDLSSESTVSRIRTEHFPLTLESARPSHTSQYLCATSTETYNEQFFGPGTRLTVL.

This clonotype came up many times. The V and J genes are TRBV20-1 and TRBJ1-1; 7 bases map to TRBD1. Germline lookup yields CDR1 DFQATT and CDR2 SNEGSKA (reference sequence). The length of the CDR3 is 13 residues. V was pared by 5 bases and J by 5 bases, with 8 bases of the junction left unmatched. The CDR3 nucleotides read TGCAGTGCTTACAGGGGCATCATAACTGAAGCTTTCTTT. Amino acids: CSAYRGIITEAFF.

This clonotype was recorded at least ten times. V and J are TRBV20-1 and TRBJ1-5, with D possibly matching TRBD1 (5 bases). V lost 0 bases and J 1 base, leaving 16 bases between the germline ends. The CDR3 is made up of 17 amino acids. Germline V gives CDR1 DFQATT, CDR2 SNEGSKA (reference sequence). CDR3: CSARDRRGFESNQPQHF. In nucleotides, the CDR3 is TGCAGTGCTAGAGATAGGCGGGGGTTTGAAAGCAATCAGCCCCAGCATTTT.

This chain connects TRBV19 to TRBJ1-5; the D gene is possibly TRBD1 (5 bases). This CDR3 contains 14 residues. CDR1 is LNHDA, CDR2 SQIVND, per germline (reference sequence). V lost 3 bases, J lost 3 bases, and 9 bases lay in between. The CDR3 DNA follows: TGTGCCAGTAGTATTCGAGGGGACAATCAGCCCCAGCATTTT. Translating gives CASSIRGDNQPQHF.

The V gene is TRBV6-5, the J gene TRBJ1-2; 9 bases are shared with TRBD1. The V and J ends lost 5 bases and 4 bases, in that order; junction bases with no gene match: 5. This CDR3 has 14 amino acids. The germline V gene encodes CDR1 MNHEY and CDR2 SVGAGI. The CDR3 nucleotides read TGTGCCAGCAGTAGCCCGGGACAGGGCTATGGCTACACCTTC. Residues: CASSSPGQGYGYTF.

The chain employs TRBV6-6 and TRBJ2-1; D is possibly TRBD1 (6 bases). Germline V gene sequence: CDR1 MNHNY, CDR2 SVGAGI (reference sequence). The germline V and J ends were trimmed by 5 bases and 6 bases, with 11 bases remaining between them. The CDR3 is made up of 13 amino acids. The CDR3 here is CASSQRGSNEQFF. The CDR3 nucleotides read TGTGCCAGCAGTCAAAGGGGGTCCAATGAGCAGTTCTTC.

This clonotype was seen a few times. CDR3 coding DNA: TGTGCCAGCAGTTGGACAGTGAACACCGGGGAGCTGTTTTTT. The encoded protein is CASSWTVNTGELFF. V gene TRBV28 combines with J gene TRBJ2-2; perhaps TRBD1 as D (6 bases). Trimming removed 4 bases at V and 1 base at J, with 7 bases between. Germline V gene data show CDR1 as MDHEN and CDR2 as SYDVKM. The CDR3 contains 14 residues.

CDR3 protein: CASSFSGTDTQYF. For the CDR3, the DNA is TGTGCCAGCAGCTTCTCCGGGACAGATACGCAGTATTTT. V gene TRBV7-9 combines with J gene TRBJ2-3; D remains ambiguous. From germline, CDR1 is SEHNR and CDR2 FQNEAQ (reference sequence). V was pared by 3 bases and J by 3 bases, with 7 bases between. The CDR3 loop spans 13 amino acids.

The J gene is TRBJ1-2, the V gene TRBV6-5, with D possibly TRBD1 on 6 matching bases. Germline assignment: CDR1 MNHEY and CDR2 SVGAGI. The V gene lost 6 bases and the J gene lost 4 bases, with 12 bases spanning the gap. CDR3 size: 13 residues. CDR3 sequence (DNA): TGTGCCAGCAGGGAACAGGGTAGCTATGGCTACACCTTC. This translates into CASREQGSYGYTF.

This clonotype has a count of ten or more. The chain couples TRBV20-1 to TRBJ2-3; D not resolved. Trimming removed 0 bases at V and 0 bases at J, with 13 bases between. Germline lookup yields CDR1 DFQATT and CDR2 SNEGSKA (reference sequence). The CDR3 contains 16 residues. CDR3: CSARDFGRTSTDTQYF. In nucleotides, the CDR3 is TGCAGTGCTAGAGATTTCGGTAGAACTAGCACAGATACGCAGTATTTT.

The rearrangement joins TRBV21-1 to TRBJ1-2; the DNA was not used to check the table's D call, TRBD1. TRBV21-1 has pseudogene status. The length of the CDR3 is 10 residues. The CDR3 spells CASWTGGYTF. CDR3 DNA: TGTGCCAGCTGGACAGGCGGCTACACCTTC.

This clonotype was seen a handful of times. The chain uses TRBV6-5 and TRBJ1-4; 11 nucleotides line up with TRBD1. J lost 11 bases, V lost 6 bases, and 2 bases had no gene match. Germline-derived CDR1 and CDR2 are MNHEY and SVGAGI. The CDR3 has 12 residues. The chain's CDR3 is CASRRDRGKLFF. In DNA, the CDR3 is TGTGCCAGCAGACGGGACAGGGGGAAACTGTTTTTT.

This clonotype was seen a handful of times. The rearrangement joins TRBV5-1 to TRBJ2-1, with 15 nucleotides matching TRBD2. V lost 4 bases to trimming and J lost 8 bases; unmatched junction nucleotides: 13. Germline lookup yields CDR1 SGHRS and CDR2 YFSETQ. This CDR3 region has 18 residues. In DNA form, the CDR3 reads TGCGCCAGCAGCCTGGGACGGACTAGCGGGAGGGTTGGCGATGAGCAGTTCTTC. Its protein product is CASSLGRTSGRVGDEQFF.

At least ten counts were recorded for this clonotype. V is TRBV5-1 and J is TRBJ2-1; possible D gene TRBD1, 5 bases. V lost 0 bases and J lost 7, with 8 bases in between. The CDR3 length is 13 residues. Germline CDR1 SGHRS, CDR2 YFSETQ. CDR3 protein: CASSLDPGNEQFF. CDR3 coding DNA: TGCGCCAGCAGCTTGGACCCAGGGAATGAGCAGTTCTTC.

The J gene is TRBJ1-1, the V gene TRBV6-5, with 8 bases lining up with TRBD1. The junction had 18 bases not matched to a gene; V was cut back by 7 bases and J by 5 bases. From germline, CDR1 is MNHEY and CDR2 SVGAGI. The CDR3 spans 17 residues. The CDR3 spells CASIPPTPHRGETEAFF. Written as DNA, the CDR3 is TGTGCCAGCATCCCCCCAACCCCACACAGGGGGGAGACTGAAGCTTTCTTT.

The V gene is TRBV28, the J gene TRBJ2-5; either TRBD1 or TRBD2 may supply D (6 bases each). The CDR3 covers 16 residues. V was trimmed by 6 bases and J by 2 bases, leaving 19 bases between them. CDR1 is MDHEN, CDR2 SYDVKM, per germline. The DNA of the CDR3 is TGTGCCAGCAGCCTCGGGGGCTCCTCTGGGCAAGAGACCCAGTACTTC. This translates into CASSLGGSSGQETQYF.

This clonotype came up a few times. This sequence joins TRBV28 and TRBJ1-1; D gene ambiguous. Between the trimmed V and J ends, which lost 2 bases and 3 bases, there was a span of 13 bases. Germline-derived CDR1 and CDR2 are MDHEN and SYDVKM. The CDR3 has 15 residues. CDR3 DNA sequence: TGTGCCAGCAGTTTACCCCAAATCGGATACACTGAAGCTTTCTTT. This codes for CASSLPQIGYTEAFF.

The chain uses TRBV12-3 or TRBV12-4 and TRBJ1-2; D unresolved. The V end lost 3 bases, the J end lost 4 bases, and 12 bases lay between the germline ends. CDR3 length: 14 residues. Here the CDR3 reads CASSLTQESYGYTF. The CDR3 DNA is TGTGCCAGCAGTTTGACTCAAGAAAGCTATGGCTACACCTTC.

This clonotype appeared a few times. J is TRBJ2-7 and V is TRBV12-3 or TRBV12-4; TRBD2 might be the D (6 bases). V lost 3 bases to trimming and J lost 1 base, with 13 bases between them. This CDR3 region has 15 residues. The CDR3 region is CASSFLSAGSYEQYF. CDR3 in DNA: TGTGCCAGCAGTTTCCTGTCCGCGGGGTCCTACGAGCAGTACTTC.

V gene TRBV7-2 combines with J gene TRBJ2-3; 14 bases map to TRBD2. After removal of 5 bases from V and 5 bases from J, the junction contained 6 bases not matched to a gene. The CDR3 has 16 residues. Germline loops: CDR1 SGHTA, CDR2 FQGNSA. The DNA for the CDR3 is TGTGCCAGCAGCATCCGGACTAGCGGGGGGAGAGATACGCAGTATTTT. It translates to CASSIRTSGGRDTQYF.

CDR3 in amino acids: CASSLQGKTSNEQFF. In DNA form, the CDR3 reads TGTGCCAGCAGTCTACAGGGTAAGACAAGCAATGAGCAGTTCTTC. This sequence joins TRBV6-5 and TRBJ2-1; TRBD1 might be the D (6 bases). In germline, CDR1 is MNHEY, CDR2 SVGAGI. CDR3 length: 15 amino acids. V was shortened by 5 bases and J by 6 bases, with 17 bases between the two germline ends.

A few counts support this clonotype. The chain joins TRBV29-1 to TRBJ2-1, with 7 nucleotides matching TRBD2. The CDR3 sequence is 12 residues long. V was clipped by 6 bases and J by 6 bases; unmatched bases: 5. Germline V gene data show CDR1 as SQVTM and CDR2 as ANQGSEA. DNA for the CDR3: TGCAGCGTGGCGGGAGTCTTCAATGAGCAGTTCTTC. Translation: CSVAGVFNEQFF.

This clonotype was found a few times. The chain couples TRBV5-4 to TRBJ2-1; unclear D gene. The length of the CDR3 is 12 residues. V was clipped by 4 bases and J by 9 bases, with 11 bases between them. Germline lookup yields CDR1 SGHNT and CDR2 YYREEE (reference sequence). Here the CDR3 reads CASSRNGGEQFF. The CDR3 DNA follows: TGTGCCAGCAGCCGAAATGGCGGTGAGCAGTTCTTC.